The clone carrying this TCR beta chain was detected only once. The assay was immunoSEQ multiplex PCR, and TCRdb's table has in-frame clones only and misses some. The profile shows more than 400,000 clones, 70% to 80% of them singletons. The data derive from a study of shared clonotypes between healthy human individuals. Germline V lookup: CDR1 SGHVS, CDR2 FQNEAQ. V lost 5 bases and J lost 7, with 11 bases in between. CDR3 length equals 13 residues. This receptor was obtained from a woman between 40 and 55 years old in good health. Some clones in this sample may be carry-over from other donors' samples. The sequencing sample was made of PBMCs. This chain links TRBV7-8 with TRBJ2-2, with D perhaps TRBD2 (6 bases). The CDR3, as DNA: TGTGCCAGCAGCCCGTGGGGGGACGGGGAGCTGTTTTTT. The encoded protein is CASSPWGDGELFF. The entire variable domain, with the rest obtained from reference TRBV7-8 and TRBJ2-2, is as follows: GAGVSQSPRYKVAKRGQDVALRCDPISGHVSLFWYQQALGQGPEFLTYFQNEAQLDKSGLPSDRFFAERPEGSVSTLKIQRTQQEDSAVYLCASSPWGDGELFFGEGSRLTVL.